One TCR beta chain is described in this entry. Its target is unknown. MiXCR, run by TCRdb on the RT-PCR reads, gives a single entry per CDR3 protein. In the table there are more than 400,000 distinct CDR3 sequences, approximately 7.2% of which are singletons. These data come from a study of response to subunit inactivated influenza vaccine. Study-level points and caveats: Authors suggested each seasonal influenza vaccination recruits few new T cells.

Germline-derived CDR1 and CDR2 are SEHNR and FQNEAQ (reference sequence). The CDR3 has 15 amino acids. Trimming removed 1 base from V and 3 bases from J, with 9 bases in between. The chain recombines TRBV7-9 with TRBJ2-2, with unresolved D. The sequencing used PBMCs from blood, collected roughly 24 months after vaccination. The sequence came from a man aged 50 to 69 who received an inactivated influenza vaccine. As DNA, the CDR3 is TGTGCCAGCAGCTTAGAATTATGGGACACCGGGGAGCTGTTTTTT. Protein: CASSLELWDTGELFF. The full variable domain, its missing parts supplied by reference TRBV7-9 and TRBJ2-2, is DTGVSQNPRHKITKRGQNVTFRCDPISEHNRLYWYRQTLGQGPEFLTYFQNEAQLEKSRLLSDRFSAERPKGSFSTLEIQRTEQGDSAMYLCASSLELWDTGELFFGEGSRLTVL.